This paragraph reports one T cell receptor (beta chain). As yet, its antigen is unknown. The sample's treatment: roughly 18 received Ad26.COV2.S at low or high dose, single or two shots; 5 received placebo; per-sample allocation not given. Sample collection was performed on day 63 after the first vaccine or placebo injection. An adult aged 18-55 years in Boston served as the donor. Participants' vaccine, an Ad26 vector, delivered Wuhan-strain SARS-CoV-2 spike. This specimen belongs to a study of Ad26.COV2.S vaccination and SARS-CoV-2 variants. Study summary: Dosing was one shot or two shots 56 days apart.

Study results and limitations: Reported post-vaccination CD8+ and CD4+ T cell responses to spike showed substantial breadth.

Trimming removed 5 bases from V and 3 bases from J; junction bases left unmatched: 9. The CDR3 extends over 15 amino acids. CDR1 and CDR2 (germline): KGHSH, LQKENI. This table comes from immunoSEQ multiplex PCR, and its TCRdb copy is limited to in-frame clones, with some not included. The sample lists about 370,000 clones, roughly nine tenths occurring once. This chain uses TRBV18 with TRBJ2-7; 8 nucleotides line up with TRBD1. The material was peripheral blood, obtained in a trial of Ad26.COV2.S vaccine versus placebo. The sequence was obtained from a person between 18 and 65 years old who received the Ad26.COV2.S COVID-19 vaccine or a placebo. In nucleotides, the CDR3 is TGTGCCAGCTCATCGGACAGGGAGGCGGTCTACGAGCAGTACTTC. Translated: CASSSDREAVYEQYF. Combining the CDR3 with reference TRBV18 and TRBJ2-7 gives the whole variable domain NAGVMQNPRHLVRRRGQEARLRCSPMKGHSHVYWYRQLPEEGLKFMVYLQKENIIDESGMPKERFSAEFPKEGPSILRIQQVVRGDSAAYFCASSSDREAVYEQYFGPGTRLTVT.